What follows are 8 T cell receptor beta chains derived from one specimen sequenced in a study of post-analysis software for immune sequencing data. General observations from the study: Five TRBV segments were significantly more frequent in patients than in controls. TRBV5-6, TRBV5-1 and TRBV20-1 were among these segments.

Their cognate antigens are unknown. Included in the TCR beta cDNA libraries were unique molecular identifiers. TCRdb recomputed calls from the PCR reads with MiXCR, one row per CDR3 protein. Of 750,000 to 900,000 distinct CDR3 sequences detected, about 43% appear once; the ten largest clones hold around 4.7%. Source material: blood. These receptor sequences come from a girl aged 10 to 17 with multiple sclerosis.

This clonotype was observed a handful of times. The chain links TRBV29-1 to TRBJ2-1; a possible D gene is TRBD2 (7 bases). V lost 5 bases to trimming and J lost 7 bases, with 18 bases between them. CDR3 length: 14 residues. CDR1 is SQVTM, CDR2 ANQGSEA, per germline. CDR3 protein: CSVSRGLGGNEQFF. CDR3 sequence (DNA): TGCAGCGTTTCCCGAGGACTAGGGGGGAATGAGCAGTTCTTC.

This clonotype came up a few times. The J gene is TRBJ2-7, the V gene TRBV27, with 7 bases fitting TRBD1. The CDR3 loop spans 15 amino acids. In germline, CDR1 is MNHEY, CDR2 SMNVEV (reference sequence). Trimming cost V 4 bases and J 3 bases; bases outside gene matches: 9. CDR3 sequence reads: CASSSRRGLLYEQYF. As DNA, the CDR3 is TGTGCCAGCAGTTCGCGTAGGGGGCTCCTCTACGAGCAGTACTTC.

As for this clonotype: The junction does not match germline at one end; this may be a read error. The rearrangement uses TRBV5-6 and TRBJ1-3; D is unresolved. This CDR3 contains 16 residues. CDR1 is SGHDT and CDR2 is YYEEEE in the germline V gene. The CDR3 region is CASSLVPDLAGNTRYF. The CDR3 nucleotides are TGTGCCAGCAGCTTGGTCCCAGATTTGGCTGGAAACACCAGATATTTT.

This clonotype was detected only a few times. V and J are TRBV9 and TRBJ1-4; no reliable D call. The V gene's germline CDR1 is SGDLS and CDR2 YYNGEE. This CDR3 is built from 16 residues. V lost 0 bases and J 8 bases, leaving 17 bases between the germline ends. In DNA, the CDR3 is TGTGCCAGCAGCGTAGGACTGTCAGTTGTGAAGGAAAAACTGTTTTTT. Translating it yields CASSVGLSVVKEKLFF.

The chain links TRBV30 to TRBJ2-6, with D hard to call. This CDR3 is 12 amino acids long. Trimming shortened V by 7 bases and J by 4 bases, and 8 bases separated the two germline ends. Germline V gene lookup returns CDR1 GTSNPN and CDR2 SVGIG (reference sequence). The CDR3 nucleotides are TGTGCCTTTAACAAAGGGGCCAACGTCCTGACTTTC. It encodes CAFNKGANVLTF.

The chain has TRBV29-1 and TRBJ2-1; no reliable D call. V lost 0 bases to trimming and J lost 0 bases, with 15 bases between them. This CDR3 has 17 amino acids. CDR1 SQVTM and CDR2 ANQGSEA come from the germline V gene. CDR3 coding DNA: TGCAGCGTTGAAGATCTGGCATGGGAAAGCTCCTACAATGAGCAGTTCTTC. Translating it yields CSVEDLAWESSYNEQFF.

The V call is TRBV7-6, the J call TRBJ2-1; D ambiguous. Trimming took 5 bases from V and 9 from J, leaving 14 bases between them. The CDR3 has 13 residues. Germline V lookup: CDR1 SGHVS, CDR2 FNYEAQ. DNA for the CDR3: TGTGCCAGCAGCCCCACTATCGGTACTGAGCAGTTCTTC. Residues: CASSPTIGTEQFF.

This chain uses TRBV24-1 with TRBJ2-5, with 7 bases fitting TRBD2. From germline, CDR1 is KGHDR and CDR2 SFDVKD. CDR3 length: 17 amino acids. V shed 2 bases and J 11 bases; nucleotides not matched to a gene: 19. The CDR3 region is CATSDSLKPGLSDEQYF. CDR3 coding DNA: TGTGCCACCAGTGATTCGCTTAAACCGGGACTAAGCGATGAGCAGTACTTC.